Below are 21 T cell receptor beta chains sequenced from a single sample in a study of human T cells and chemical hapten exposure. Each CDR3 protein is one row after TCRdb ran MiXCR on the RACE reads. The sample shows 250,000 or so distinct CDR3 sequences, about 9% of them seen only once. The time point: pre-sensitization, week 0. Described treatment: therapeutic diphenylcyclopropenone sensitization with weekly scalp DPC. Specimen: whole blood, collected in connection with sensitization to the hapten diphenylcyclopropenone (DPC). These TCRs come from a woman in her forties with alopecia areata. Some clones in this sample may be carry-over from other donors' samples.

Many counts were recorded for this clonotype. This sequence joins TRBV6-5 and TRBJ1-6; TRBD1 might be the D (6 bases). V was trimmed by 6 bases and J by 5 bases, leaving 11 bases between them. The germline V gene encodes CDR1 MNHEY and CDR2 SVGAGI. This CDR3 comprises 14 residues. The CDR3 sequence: CASSRTGNNSPLHF. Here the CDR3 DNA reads TGTGCCAGCAGCCGTACAGGGAATAATTCACCCCTCCACTTT.

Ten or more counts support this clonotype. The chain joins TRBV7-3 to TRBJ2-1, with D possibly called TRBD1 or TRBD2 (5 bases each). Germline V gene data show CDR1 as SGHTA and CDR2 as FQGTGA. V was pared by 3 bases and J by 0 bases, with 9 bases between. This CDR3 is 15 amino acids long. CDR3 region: CASSLGDSSYNEQFF. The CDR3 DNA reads TGTGCCAGCAGCTTGGGGGATAGCTCCTACAATGAGCAGTTCTTC.

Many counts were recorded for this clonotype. The CDR3 sequence: CATSRDSGLRSVEQYF. The CDR3 bases are TGTGCCACCAGCAGAGATTCGGGCCTGCGATCCGTCGAGCAGTACTTC. The chain links TRBV15 to TRBJ2-7; D uncertain. Germline CDR1 is LNHNV and CDR2 is YYDKDF (reference sequence). CDR3 length: 16 amino acids. Trimming cost V 0 bases and J 6 bases, with 18 bases left between them.

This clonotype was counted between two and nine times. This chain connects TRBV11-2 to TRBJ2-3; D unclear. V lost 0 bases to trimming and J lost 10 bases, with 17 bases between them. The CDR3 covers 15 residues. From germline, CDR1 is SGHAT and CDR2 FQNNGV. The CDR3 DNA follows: TGTGCCAGCAGCTTAGAATCCGGTGCGTTTAAGGCGCAGTATTTT. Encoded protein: CASSLESGAFKAQYF. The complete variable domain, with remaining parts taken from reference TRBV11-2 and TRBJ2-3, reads EAGVAQSPRYKIIEKRQSVAFWCNPISGHATLYWYQQILGQGPKLLIQFQNNGVVDDSQLPKDRFSAERLKGVDSTLKIQPAKLEDSAVYLCASSLESGAFKAQYFGPGTRLTVL.

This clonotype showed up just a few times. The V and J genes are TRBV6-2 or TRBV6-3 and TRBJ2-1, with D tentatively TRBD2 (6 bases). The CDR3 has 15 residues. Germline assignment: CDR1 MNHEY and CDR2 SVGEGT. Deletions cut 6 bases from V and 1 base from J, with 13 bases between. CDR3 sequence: CASSPLGGSYNEQFF. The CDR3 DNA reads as TGTGCCAGCAGCCCACTAGGAGGGTCCTACAATGAGCAGTTCTTC.

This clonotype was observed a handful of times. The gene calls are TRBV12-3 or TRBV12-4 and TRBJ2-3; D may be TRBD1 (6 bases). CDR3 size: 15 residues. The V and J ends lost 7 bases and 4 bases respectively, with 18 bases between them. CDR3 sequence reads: CASTPRGFGSDTQYF. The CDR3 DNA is TGTGCCAGCACTCCCAGGGGATTTGGCTCAGATACGCAGTATTTT.

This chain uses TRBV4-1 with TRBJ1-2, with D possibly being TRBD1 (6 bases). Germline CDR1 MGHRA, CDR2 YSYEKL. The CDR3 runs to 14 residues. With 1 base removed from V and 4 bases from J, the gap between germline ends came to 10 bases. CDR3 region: CASSQGTALYGYTF. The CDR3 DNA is TGCGCCAGCAGCCAAGGGACAGCTCTCTATGGCTACACCTTC.

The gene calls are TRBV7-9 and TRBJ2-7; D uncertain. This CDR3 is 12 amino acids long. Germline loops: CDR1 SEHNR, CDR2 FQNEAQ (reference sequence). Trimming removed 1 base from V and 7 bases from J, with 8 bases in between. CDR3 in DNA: TGTGCCAGCAGCTTAGGAACTTGGGAGCAGTACTTC. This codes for CASSLGTWEQYF.

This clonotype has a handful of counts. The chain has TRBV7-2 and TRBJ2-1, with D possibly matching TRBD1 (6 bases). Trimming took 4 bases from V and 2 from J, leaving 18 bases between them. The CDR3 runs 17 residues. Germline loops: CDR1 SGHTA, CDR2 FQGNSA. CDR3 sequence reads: CASSSRDRRGAYNEQFF. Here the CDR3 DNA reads TGTGCCAGCAGCTCCCGTGACCGCAGGGGAGCCTACAATGAGCAGTTCTTC.

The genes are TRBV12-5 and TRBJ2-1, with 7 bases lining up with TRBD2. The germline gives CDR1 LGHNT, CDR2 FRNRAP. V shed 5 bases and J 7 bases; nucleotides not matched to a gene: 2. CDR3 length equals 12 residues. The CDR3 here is CASGREGNEQFF. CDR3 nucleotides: TGTGCTAGTGGTAGGGAGGGTAATGAGCAGTTCTTC.

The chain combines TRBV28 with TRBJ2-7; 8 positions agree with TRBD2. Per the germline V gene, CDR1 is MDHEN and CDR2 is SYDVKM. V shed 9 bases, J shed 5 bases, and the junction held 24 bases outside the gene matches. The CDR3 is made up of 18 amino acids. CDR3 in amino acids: CASTVQKSGGGPSNEQYF. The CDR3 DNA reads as TGTGCCAGTACCGTCCAAAAAAGCGGGGGAGGCCCGTCTAACGAGCAGTACTTC.

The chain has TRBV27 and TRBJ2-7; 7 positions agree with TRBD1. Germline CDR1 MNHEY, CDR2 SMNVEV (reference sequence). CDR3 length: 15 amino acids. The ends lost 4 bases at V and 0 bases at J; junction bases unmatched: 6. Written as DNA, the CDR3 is TGTGCCAGCAGTTCTGCCCCAGGGGGCTCCTACGAGCAGTACTTC. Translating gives CASSSAPGGSYEQYF.

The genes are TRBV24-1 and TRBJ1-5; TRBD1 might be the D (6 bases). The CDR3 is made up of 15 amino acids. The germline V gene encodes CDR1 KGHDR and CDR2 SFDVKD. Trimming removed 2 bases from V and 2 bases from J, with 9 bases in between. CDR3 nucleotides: TGTGCCACCAGTGATTCACAGGGAGGCAATCAGCCCCAGCATTTT. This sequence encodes CATSDSQGGNQPQHF.

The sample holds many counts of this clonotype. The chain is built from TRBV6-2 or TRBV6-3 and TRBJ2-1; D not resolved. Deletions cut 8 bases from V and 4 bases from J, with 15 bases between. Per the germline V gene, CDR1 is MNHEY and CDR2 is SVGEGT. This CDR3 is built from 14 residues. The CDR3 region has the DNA TGTGCCAGCGCAGACCCACGGGTATACAATGAGCAGTTCTTC. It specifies CASADPRVYNEQFF.

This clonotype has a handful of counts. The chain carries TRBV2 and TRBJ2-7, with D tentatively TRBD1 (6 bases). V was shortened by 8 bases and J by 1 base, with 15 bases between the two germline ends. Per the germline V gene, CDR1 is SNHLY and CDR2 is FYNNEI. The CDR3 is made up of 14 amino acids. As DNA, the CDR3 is TGTGCCAGCTGTTTGACAGGCAAATCCTACGAGCAGTACTTC. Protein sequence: CASCLTGKSYEQYF.

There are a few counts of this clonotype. The CDR3 here is CSARDTEREGLHEQYF. In DNA form, the CDR3 reads TGCAGTGCTAGAGATACTGAGCGGGAGGGCCTCCACGAGCAGTACTTC. The chain links TRBV20-1 to TRBJ2-7; TRBD2 agrees at 10 bases. Losses at the gene ends were 0 bases for V and 5 bases for J; bases not matched to a gene: 10. The germline V gene encodes CDR1 DFQATT and CDR2 SNEGSKA (reference sequence). The CDR3 runs to 16 residues.

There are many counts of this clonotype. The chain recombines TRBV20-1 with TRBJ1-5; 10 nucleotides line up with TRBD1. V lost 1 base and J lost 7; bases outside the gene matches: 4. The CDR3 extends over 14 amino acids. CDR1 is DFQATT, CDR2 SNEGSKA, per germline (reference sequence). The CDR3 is CSARAGTGVQPQHF. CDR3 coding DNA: TGCAGTGCTAGAGCCGGGACAGGGGTCCAGCCCCAGCATTTT.

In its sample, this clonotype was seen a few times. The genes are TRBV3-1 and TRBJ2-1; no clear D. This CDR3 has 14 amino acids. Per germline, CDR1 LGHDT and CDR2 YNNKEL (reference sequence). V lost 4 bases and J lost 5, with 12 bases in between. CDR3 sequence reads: CASSPIPGNNEQFF. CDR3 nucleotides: TGTGCCAGCAGCCCTATTCCCGGAAACAATGAGCAGTTCTTC.

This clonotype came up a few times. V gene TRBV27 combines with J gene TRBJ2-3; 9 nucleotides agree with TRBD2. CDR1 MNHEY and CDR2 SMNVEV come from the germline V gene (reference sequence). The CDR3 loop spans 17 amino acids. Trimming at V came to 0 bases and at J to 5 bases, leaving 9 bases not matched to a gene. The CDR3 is CASSLSRAGGPGDTQYF. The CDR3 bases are TGTGCCAGCAGTTTATCGAGGGCGGGAGGGCCAGGAGATACGCAGTATTTT.

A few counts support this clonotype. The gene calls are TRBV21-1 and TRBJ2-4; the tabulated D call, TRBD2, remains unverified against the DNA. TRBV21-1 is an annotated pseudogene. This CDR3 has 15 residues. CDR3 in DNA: TGTGCCAGCAGCAAAGCGCCCCAGGGGAGGGACATTCAGTACTTC. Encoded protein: CASSKAPQGRDIQYF.

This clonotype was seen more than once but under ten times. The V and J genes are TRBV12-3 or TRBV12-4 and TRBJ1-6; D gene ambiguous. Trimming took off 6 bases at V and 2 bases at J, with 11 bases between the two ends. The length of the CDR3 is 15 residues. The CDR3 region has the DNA TGTGCCAGCAGCGCCTACACGGCCTATAATTCACCCCTCCACTTT. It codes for CASSAYTAYNSPLHF.